These 19 T cell receptor beta chains came from one sample sequenced in a study of blood T cell repertoires in COVID-19. Libraries were prepared by immunoSEQ multiplex PCR; TCRdb keeps only in-frame clonotypes and omits some of them. The sample shows some 110,000 clones, around nine tenths of them seen only once. The sample comprised peripheral blood. The receptor source for this set is a man aged 35-49 years with acute or convalescent COVID-19.

This clone has only a few counts. V is TRBV5-1 and J is TRBJ1-2, with 8 bases that match TRBD1. The CDR3 totals 13 residues. V trimming: 4 bases; J trimming: 3 bases; junction bases outside the gene matches: 2. CDR1 and CDR2 (germline): SGHRS, YFSETQ. For the CDR3, the DNA is TGCGCCAGCAGCGCGACAGGGGACTATGGCTACACCTTC. Amino acids: CASSATGDYGYTF.

This clone was seen more than once but under ten times. J is TRBJ1-3 and V is TRBV5-4; D remains unclear. Germline CDR1 reads SGHNT; CDR2 reads YYREEE (reference sequence). V lost 2 bases, J lost 0 bases, and 9 bases lay in between. The CDR3 is made up of 15 amino acids. This CDR3 is CASSFGRSSGNTIYF. CDR3 coding DNA: TGTGCCAGCAGCTTTGGAAGGAGCTCTGGAAACACCATATATTTT.

V is TRBV11-2 and J is TRBJ2-3; possibly TRBD1 for D (6 bases). Looked up from germline, CDR1 is SGHAT and CDR2 is FQNNGV. The V and J ends lost 1 base and 0 bases respectively, with 14 bases between them. The CDR3 is 17 residues long. The CDR3 nucleotides are TGTGCCAGCAGCTTAGGTCCGGGACACCGTAGCACAGATACGCAGTATTTT. Its protein product is CASSLGPGHRSTDTQYF.

The gene calls are TRBV5-1 and TRBJ1-2; 7 bases match TRBD1. Germline values: CDR1 SGHRS, CDR2 YFSETQ. V was clipped by 3 bases and J by 4 bases; unmatched bases: 3. The CDR3 has 13 residues. The CDR3 sequence is CASSSTGSYGYTF. The CDR3 DNA reads TGCGCCAGCAGCTCGACAGGGAGCTATGGCTACACCTTC.

The chain joins TRBV24-1 to TRBJ2-1; 11 bases match TRBD2. The CDR3 has 15 residues. With 1 base clipped from V and 7 bases from J, the junction kept 2 bases outside the gene matches. Germline loops: CDR1 KGHDR, CDR2 SFDVKD. The CDR3 protein is CATSDFSSGRNEQFF. CDR3 DNA: TGTGCCACCAGTGATTTTTCTAGCGGGAGGAATGAGCAGTTCTTC.

V usage is TRBV4-2 and J usage is TRBJ2-7; D is unresolved. Trimming took off 5 bases at V and 5 bases at J, with 13 bases between the two ends. This CDR3 has 13 residues. Germline V gene data show CDR1 as LGHNA and CDR2 as YNFKEQ. The CDR3 region is CASSSARGNEQYF. The CDR3 coding sequence is TGTGCCAGCAGCTCGGCCCGCGGCAACGAGCAGTACTTC.

This chain uses TRBV5-1 with TRBJ2-7; perhaps TRBD2 as D (5 bases). Germline values: CDR1 SGHRS, CDR2 YFSETQ. The V gene lost 0 bases and the J gene lost 6 bases, with 16 bases spanning the gap. The CDR3 is 15 amino acids. CDR3 amino acids: CASSLVSSSGFEQYF. CDR3 DNA: TGCGCCAGCAGCTTGGTATCTTCCAGCGGCTTCGAGCAGTACTTC.

The chain recombines TRBV7-9 with TRBJ1-1; no clear D. V shed 4 bases and J shed 6 bases, with 12 bases lying between them. Germline V lookup: CDR1 SEHNR, CDR2 FQNEAQ (reference sequence). The CDR3 sequence is 13 residues long. The CDR3 bases are TGTGCCAGCAGCTCTCCCCCACAATCTGAAGCTTTCTTT. Translated: CASSSPPQSEAFF.

This clone showed up just once. The gene calls are TRBV7-2 and TRBJ2-1; 8 bases map to TRBD2. The CDR3 contains 15 residues. The germline CDR1 and CDR2 sequences are SGHTA and FQGNSA. J was trimmed by 3 bases and V by 4 bases; bases with no gene match: 5. The CDR3 loop reads CASSYLGGGYNEQFF. CDR3 in DNA: TGTGCCAGCAGCTACCTCGGGGGGGGCTACAATGAGCAGTTCTTC.

The chain joins TRBV12-3 or TRBV12-4 to TRBJ2-7; TRBD2 is a possible D gene (5 bases). This CDR3 is built from 13 residues. Deletions cut 6 bases from V and 2 bases from J, with 11 bases between. CDR3 amino acids: CASRRTQTYEQYF. As DNA, the CDR3 is TGTGCCAGCAGGCGGACTCAGACCTACGAGCAGTACTTC.

This clone was observed a single time. The chain links TRBV9 to TRBJ1-2; D perhaps matches TRBD1 (5 bases). This CDR3 has 12 residues. Germline CDR1 is SGDLS and CDR2 is YYNGEE. V was shortened by 6 bases and J by 3 bases, with 9 bases between the two germline ends. Written as DNA, the CDR3 is TGTGCCAGCATGGACACCTACTATGGCTACACCTTC. Protein sequence: CASMDTYYGYTF.

V is TRBV11-2 and J is TRBJ2-2, with 10 bases lining up with TRBD2. This CDR3 has 16 residues. Germline CDR1 and CDR2: SGHAT and FQNNGV. V shed 0 bases, J shed 6 bases, and the junction held 4 bases outside the gene matches. The CDR3 region has the DNA TGTGCCAGCAGCTTAGAAACGCTAGCGGGAGCCGGGGAGCTGTTTTTT. As protein: CASSLETLAGAGELFF.

V and J are TRBV6-6 and TRBJ2-7; the D gene is possibly TRBD2 (6 bases). The CDR3 runs to 15 residues. The V end was cut by 6 bases, the J end by 6 bases, with 21 bases between. Germline CDR1 reads MNHNY; CDR2 reads SVGAGI (reference sequence). This CDR3 is CASSSEAGNLIEQYF. In DNA, the CDR3 is TGTGCCAGCAGCTCGGAGGCGGGGAACTTGATCGAGCAGTACTTC.

The chain carries TRBV4-2 and TRBJ1-5; D uncertain. V shed 4 bases and J shed 1 base, with 17 bases lying between them. Germline-derived CDR1 and CDR2 are LGHNA and YNFKEQ. The CDR3 covers 17 residues. The CDR3: CASSPYEPLRSNQPQHF. CDR3 DNA: TGTGCCAGCAGCCCCTATGAACCCCTGAGGAGCAATCAGCCCCAGCATTTT.

The V gene is TRBV7-9, the J gene TRBJ2-1; TRBD1 matches 9 bases. V lost 6 bases to trimming and J lost 8 bases; unmatched junction nucleotides: 8. The CDR3 has 14 residues. Germline V CDR1 and CDR2: SEHNR, FQNEAQ (reference sequence). CDR3 residues: CASSRQGDSHEQFF. CDR3 nucleotide sequence: TGTGCCAGCAGTCGACAGGGGGATAGCCATGAGCAGTTCTTC. Full variable domain (remainder filled in from reference TRBV7-9 and TRBJ2-1): DTGVSQNPRHKITKRGQNVTFRCDPISEHNRLYWYRQTLGQGPEFLTYFQNEAQLEKSRLLSDRFSAERPKGSFSTLEIQRTEQGDSAMYLCASSRQGDSHEQFFGPGTRLTVL.

The rearrangement links TRBV4-3 to TRBJ1-4; D may be TRBD1 (5 bases). CDR3 length equals 17 residues. V gave up 0 bases and J gave up 10 bases, with 21 bases separating them. Germline V gene sequence: CDR1 LGHNA, CDR2 YSLEER. The CDR3, as DNA: TGCGCCAGCAGCCAAGATCGATTAGGAGGGGAGGGGCGAAAACTGTTTTTT. This gives the protein CASSQDRLGGEGRKLFF.

This rearrangement joins TRBV6-5 to TRBJ2-5; 10 bases line up with TRBD2. V shed 0 bases and J 13 bases; nucleotides not matched to a gene: 5. This CDR3 has 13 amino acids. Germline V lookup: CDR1 MNHEY, CDR2 SVGAGI. Written as DNA, the CDR3 is TGTGCCAGCAGTTACTCACTAGCGGGACGTCGGTACTTC. As protein: CASSYSLAGRRYF.

The gene calls are TRBV18 and TRBJ1-6, with D uncertain. The CDR3 totals 15 residues. Germline lookup yields CDR1 KGHSH and CDR2 LQKENI. Trimming pared 6 bases from V and 3 bases from J, leaving 12 bases between. This chain's CDR3 is CASSASSDYNSPLHF. Written as DNA, the CDR3 is TGTGCCAGCTCGGCCAGTTCTGACTATAATTCACCCCTCCACTTT.

The gene calls are TRBV7-2 and TRBJ2-7, with 7 bases aligning to TRBD1. V lost 5 bases to trimming and J lost 0 bases; unmatched junction nucleotides: 10. The CDR3 extends over 16 amino acids. Germline V gives CDR1 SGHTA, CDR2 FQGNSA. The chain's CDR3 is CASSTTGTESSYEQYF. For the CDR3, the DNA is TGTGCCAGCAGCACAACCGGGACAGAAAGCTCCTACGAGCAGTACTTC.